This T cell receptor (beta chain) was identified in a study of CD8 T cells in ankylosing spondylitis. Quantitative 5'-RACE with molecular barcodes generated TCR beta libraries. TCRdb re-called the 5' RACE reads with MiXCR, one entry per CDR3 protein. The data contain 300,000 to 350,000 distinct CDR3 sequences, approximately 14% of them seen just once; the ten biggest clones take up 0.95% to 1.4%. The CDR3 has 13 amino acids. Per germline, CDR1 SGHRS and CDR2 YFSETQ. This clonotype was recorded many times. Its cognate antigen is unknown. The junction shows a germline mismatch at one end, possibly a read error. General study results and limits: Disease-linked clones were found to be CD8+ and relatively rare in peripheral blood.

The sequenced material came from blood, either unsorted or a sorted T cell fraction (not recorded which). The clonotype was recovered from a male donor with ankylosing spondylitis or in good health (not recorded which). V is TRBV5-1 and J is TRBJ2-7; D unclear. The CDR3 nucleotides read TGTGCCAGCAGCTTAGCCGGACCCTACGAGCAGTACTTC. As protein: CASSLAGPYEQYF.